This is a list of T cell receptor beta chains from one sample in a study of cytomegalovirus exposure and HLA in healthy donors. Sequenced by immunoSEQ multiplex PCR; TCRdb stores in-frame clones only, minus some. The sample consists of over 80,000 clones, around 80% of them appearing once. The sequenced sample was PBMCs. These receptors were obtained from a man aged 35 to 55 in good health and CMV-seropositive. The CDR3 runs from the conserved cysteine through the conserved F or W. D genes are given only for firm matches. Clone size is stated in some rows and not others, as once, few, many or a class when expanded.

>TRBV5-1|TRBJ1-1|NA|NA
CASSWRDGSNTEAFF
TGCGCCAGCAGCTGGAGGGACGGATCCAACACTGAAGCTTTCTTT
>TRBV6-4|TRBJ1-2|NA|NA
CASSDIGREDGYTF
TGTGCCAGCAGTGATATTGGCAGGGAGGACGGCTACACCTTC
>TRBV9|TRBJ2-3|NA|NA
CASSVAGQGTDTQYF
TGTGCCAGCAGCGTAGCTGGGCAGGGCACAGATACGCAGTATTTT
>TRBV6-5|TRBJ1-1|NA|NA
CASRSYFGGTEAFF
TGTGCCAGCAGAAGTTACTTCGGGGGCACTGAAGCTTTCTTT
>TRBV30|TRBJ1-5|NA|NA
CAWSPGSNQPQHF
TGTGCCTGGAGCCCAGGTAGCAATCAGCCCCAGCATTTT
>TRBV5-1|TRBJ2-3|NA|TRBD2
CASTPVTSGRTDTQYF
TGCGCCAGCACACCCGTAACTAGCGGTCGCACAGATACGCAGTATTTT
>TRBV15|TRBJ2-1|NA|TRBD2
CATSGWGLAGRNEQFF
TGTGCCACCAGCGGGTGGGGACTAGCAGGGAGGAATGAGCAGTTCTTC
>TRBV7-8|TRBJ1-5|NA|NA
CASTLSGGNQPQHF
TGTGCCAGCACCTTATCGGGGGGCAATCAGCCCCAGCATTTT
>TRBV9|TRBJ1-6|NA|NA
CASSVGTIGSPLHF
TGTGCCAGCAGCGTCGGGACAATTGGATCACCCCTCCACTTT
>TRBV2|TRBJ2-7|NA|TRBD2
CASSWTSGSSYEQYF
TGTGCCAGCAGTTGGACTAGCGGATCATCCTACGAGCAGTACTTC
>TRBV11-2|TRBJ1-1|NA|TRBD1
CASSLGRDRRNTEAFF
TGTGCCAGCAGCTTAGGCCGGGACAGGAGGAACACTGAAGCTTTCTTT
>TRBV5-6|TRBJ2-7|few|TRBD1
CASSFGTGSYEQYF
TGTGCCAGCAGCTTCGGGACAGGGAGCTACGAGCAGTACTTC
>TRBV4-1|TRBJ2-4|NA|NA
CASSQDTGLAKNIQYF
TGCGCCAGCAGCCAAGATACAGGGTTAGCCAAAAACATTCAGTACTTC
>TRBV5-1|TRBJ1-1|NA|NA
CASSLERAEVAFF
TGCGCCAGCAGCTTGGAAAGGGCGGAGGTCGCTTTCTTT
>TRBV10-1|TRBJ1-2|few|TRBD1
CAIETGEPLYYGYTF
TGCGCCATCGAGACAGGGGAACCTCTGTATTATGGCTACACCTTC
>TRBV21-1|TRBJ1-3|NA|NA
CASSLWTGLCGNTIYF
TGTGCCAGCAGCTTGTGGACAGGGCTTTGTGGAAACACCATATATTTT
>TRBV5-1|TRBJ2-1|NA|NA
CASSFPGDNEQFF
TGCGCCAGCAGCTTCCCGGGAGACAATGAGCAGTTCTTC
>TRBV6-6|TRBJ2-7|NA|TRBD1
CASRSQDRVSGQQYF
TGTGCCAGCAGATCACAGGACAGGGTTTCGGGCCAGCAGTACTTC
>TRBV7-9|TRBJ2-7|NA|TRBD2
CASYLWRESSYEQYF
TGTGCCAGCTACTTGTGGCGGGAGAGCTCCTACGAGCAGTACTTC
>TRBV4-1|TRBJ1-1|NA|NA
CASSQDSQGNTEAFF
TGCGCCAGCAGCCAAGACTCCCAGGGGAACACTGAAGCTTTCTTT
>TRBV10-3|TRBJ2-7|NA|TRBD1
CAISLTGSPYEQYF
TGTGCCATCAGCCTGACAGGGAGTCCCTACGAGCAGTACTTC
>TRBV27|TRBJ2-7|NA|TRBD1
CASGFQGQVYEQYF
TGTGCCAGCGGATTTCAGGGACAGGTCTACGAGCAGTACTTC
>TRBV11-2|TRBJ1-4|NA|NA
CASSLDKGNEKLFF
TGTGCCAGCAGCTTAGATAAGGGGAATGAAAAACTGTTTTTT
>TRBV5-5|TRBJ2-2|NA|NA
CASSKQGGLTGELFF
TGTGCCAGCAGCAAACAGGGTGGGCTCACCGGGGAGCTGTTTTTT
>TRBV7-2|TRBJ2-7|few|NA
CASSDHLAWEQYF
TGTGCCAGCAGCGATCACCTAGCGTGGGAGCAGTACTTC
>TRBV5-6|TRBJ1-6|once|TRBD1
CASSGARQGMDSPLHF
TGTGCCAGCAGCGGGGCTAGACAGGGGATGGATTCACCCCTCCACTTT
>TRBV5-1|TRBJ2-3|NA|TRBD1
CASSLNRGLSDTQYF
TGCGCCAGCAGCTTGAACAGGGGGCTATCAGATACGCAGTATTTT
>TRBV27|TRBJ2-1|NA|NA
CASSQRQLSSYNEQFF
TGTGCCAGCAGTCAACGACAGTTGAGCTCCTACAATGAGCAGTTCTTC
>TRBV6-6|TRBJ2-7|NA|NA
CASTPGNYEQYF
TGTGCCAGCACCCCGGGGAACTACGAGCAGTACTTC
>TRBV5-1|TRBJ1-5|NA|TRBD1
CASSSTTGDNQPQHF
TGCGCCAGCAGCTCGACGACAGGGGACAATCAGCCCCAGCATTTT
>TRBV7-9|TRBJ1-2|NA|NA
CASSSFREENYGYTF
TGTGCCAGCAGCTCCTTCCGGGAGGAAAACTATGGCTACACCTTC
>TRBV29-1|TRBJ1-1|NA|NA
CSGRDRPMSTEAFF
TGCAGCGGTCGGGATCGTCCTATGAGCACTGAAGCTTTCTTT
>TRBV6-5|TRBJ2-7|NA|NA
CASSYSRGGYEQYF
TGTGCCAGCAGTTACTCGAGAGGGGGCTACGAGCAGTACTTC
>TRBV7-2|TRBJ1-5|NA|TRBD1
CASSPQAGQGRWDQPQHF
TGTGCCAGCAGCCCTCAAGCCGGACAGGGGAGATGGGATCAGCCCCAGCATTTT
>TRBV19|TRBJ1-1|NA|NA
CASSRTLNTEAFF
TGTGCCAGTAGTCGGACTCTGAACACTGAAGCTTTCTTT
>TRBV19|TRBJ1-2|once|NA
CASSITGQRTYYGYTF
TGTGCCAGTAGTATAACCGGACAGCGGACCTACTATGGCTACACCTTC
>TRBV27|TRBJ2-2|few|NA
CASSLLGLLNTGELFF
TGTGCCAGCAGTTTACTAGGATTACTTAACACCGGGGAGCTGTTTTTT
>TRBV5-1|TRBJ1-2|few|NA
CASSWGTGENGYTF
TGCGCCAGCAGCTGGGGGACGGGGGAAAATGGCTACACCTTC
>TRBV5-1|TRBJ1-1|NA|NA
CASSQGQTEAFF
TGCGCCAGCAGCCAGGGACAAACTGAAGCTTTCTTT
>TRBV5-8|TRBJ1-1|once|TRBD1
CASSRQGGNTEAFF
TGTGCCAGCAGCCGACAGGGAGGGAACACTGAAGCTTTCTTT
>TRBV28|TRBJ2-1|NA|TRBD1
CASHTGGTEQFF
TGTGCCAGCCATACAGGGGGGACGGAGCAGTTCTTC
>TRBV19|TRBJ1-5|NA|TRBD1
CASSPLRGHSNQPQHF
TGTGCCAGTAGTCCGCTCAGGGGGCATAGCAATCAGCCCCAGCATTTT
>TRBV7-8|TRBJ2-1|NA|TRBD1
CASSLGRDRGLHEQFF
TGTGCCAGCAGCTTAGGCCGGGACAGGGGGCTTCATGAGCAGTTCTTC
>TRBV7-8|TRBJ2-7|once|TRBD1
CASSLARDRGPYEQYF
TGTGCCAGCAGCTTAGCGCGGGACAGGGGGCCCTACGAGCAGTACTTC
>TRBV7-9|TRBJ2-2|NA|NA
CASSLSRRGGDYTGELFF
TGTGCCAGCAGCTTATCGCGGCGGGGTGGCGACTACACCGGGGAGCTGTTTTTT
>TRBV4-2|TRBJ1-2|NA|NA
CASSQGGGNGYTF
TGTGCCAGCAGCCAAGGAGGCGGGAATGGCTACACCTTC
>TRBV7-9|TRBJ2-3|NA|NA
CASSLEGLSTDTQYF
TGTGCCAGCAGCTTAGAGGGGCTGAGCACAGATACGCAGTATTTT
>TRBV5-1|TRBJ2-7|NA|TRBD1
CASSLDRGNYEQYF
TGCGCCAGCAGCTTGGACAGGGGCAATTACGAGCAGTACTTC
>TRBV7-9|TRBJ1-2|NA|TRBD1
CASSAWDRAYGYTF
TGTGCCAGCAGCGCCTGGGACAGGGCCTATGGCTACACCTTC